Listed here is a single T cell receptor beta chain. The data are from a study of blood T cell repertoires in COVID-19. Looking at the study overall: Collection of acute and convalescent COVID-19 samples took place in the United States, Italy and Spain. T cells, B-cell-depleted T cells, or PBMCs supplied cDNA or gDNA.

The V gene lost 2 bases and the J gene lost 2 bases, with 9 bases spanning the gap. The CDR3 runs 14 residues. Germline V gene data show CDR1 as SEHNR and CDR2 as FQNEAQ (reference sequence). Original data processing: Scientists estimated how many nucleated cells there were by amplifying reference gene primers. TCRdb keeps only in-frame clones here, not all; method: immunoSEQ multiplex PCR. The V and J calls and clone size were taken over from that table, and D and trimming were inferred from the DNA. The data contain tens of thousands of clones, roughly 90% of them singletons. Material for sequencing was peripheral blood. This TCR was recovered from a man between 50 and 59 years old with active COVID-19. The chain links TRBV7-9 to TRBJ2-5; D gene unclear. The CDR3 region is CASSLLGGQETQYF. CDR3 coding DNA: TGTGCCAGCAGCTTACTCGGTGGTCAAGAGACCCAGTACTTC. Full variable domain (missing parts from reference TRBV7-9 and TRBJ2-5): DTGVSQNPRHKITKRGQNVTFRCDPISEHNRLYWYRQTLGQGPEFLTYFQNEAQLEKSRLLSDRFSAERPKGSFSTLEIQRTEQGDSAMYLCASSLLGGQETQYFGPGTRLLVL.